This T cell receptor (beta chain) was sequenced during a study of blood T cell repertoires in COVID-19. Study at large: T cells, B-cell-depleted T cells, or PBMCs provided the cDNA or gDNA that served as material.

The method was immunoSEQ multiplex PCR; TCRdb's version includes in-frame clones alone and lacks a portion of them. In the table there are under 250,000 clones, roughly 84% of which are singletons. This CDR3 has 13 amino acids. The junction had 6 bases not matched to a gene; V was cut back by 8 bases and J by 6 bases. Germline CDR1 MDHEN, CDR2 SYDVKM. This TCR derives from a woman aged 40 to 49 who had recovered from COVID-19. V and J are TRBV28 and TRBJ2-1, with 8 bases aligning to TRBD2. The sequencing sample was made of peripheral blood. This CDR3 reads CASREGLGNEQFF. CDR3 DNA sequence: TGTGCCAGCCGGGAGGGCCTCGGCAATGAGCAGTTCTTC.